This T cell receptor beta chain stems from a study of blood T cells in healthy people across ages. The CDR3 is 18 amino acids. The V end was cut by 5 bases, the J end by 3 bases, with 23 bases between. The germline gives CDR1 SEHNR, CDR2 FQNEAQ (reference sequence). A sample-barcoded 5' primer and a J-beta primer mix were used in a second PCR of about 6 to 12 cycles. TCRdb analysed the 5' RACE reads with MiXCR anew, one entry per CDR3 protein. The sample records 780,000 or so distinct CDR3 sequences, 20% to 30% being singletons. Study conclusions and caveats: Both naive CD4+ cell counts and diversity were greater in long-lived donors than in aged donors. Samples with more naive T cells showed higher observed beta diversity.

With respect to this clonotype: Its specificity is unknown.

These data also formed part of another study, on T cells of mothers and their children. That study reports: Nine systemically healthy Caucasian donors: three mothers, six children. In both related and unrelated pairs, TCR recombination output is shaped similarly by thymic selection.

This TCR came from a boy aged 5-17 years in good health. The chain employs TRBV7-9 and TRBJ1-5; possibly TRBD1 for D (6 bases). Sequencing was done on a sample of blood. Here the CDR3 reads CASSPGGHRDNNNQPQHF. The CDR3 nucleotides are TGTGCCAGCAGCCCCGGGGGGCACAGGGACAATAACAATCAGCCCCAGCATTTT.